The 31 T cell receptor beta chains below were found in one sample sequenced in a study of OX40 agonist ivuxolimab in advanced cancers. Library preparation used the immunoSEQ multiplex PCR assay. TCRdb stores this immuneACCESS table with in-frame sequences only. Part of the clones is absent; in the studies checked, under half of the shortfall reflects unresolved V genes, and no reason is known for the rest. This sample gives 55,000 to 65,000 clones in total; 85% of them show up just once. Over 3.5% of the sample is in the top ten clones. This specimen was CD4+ or CD8+ T cells sorted from blood, taken in a trial of the OX40 agonist ivuxolimab. The source is an adult with an advanced solid tumor such as melanoma, head and neck, liver or kidney cancer.

This sequence joins TRBV7-8 and TRBJ2-6; D perhaps matches TRBD1 (7 bases). V was clipped by 7 bases and J by 0 bases, with 13 bases between them. This CDR3 spans 16 amino acids. Looked up from germline, CDR1 is SGHVS and CDR2 is FQNEAQ. The CDR3 DNA reads as TGTGCCAGCAAGGAGGGGGCGCGCTCTGGGGCCAACGTCCTGACTTTC. Translating gives CASKEGARSGANVLTF.

The chain has TRBV19 and TRBJ2-7, with TRBD1 as a possible D gene (5 bases). Germline assignment: CDR1 LNHDA and CDR2 SQIVND (reference sequence). V was cut by 1 base and J by 0 bases, with 7 bases left in between. The CDR3 length is 14 residues. CDR3 region: CASSIGTNSYEQYF. The CDR3 nucleotides read TGTGCCAGTAGTATAGGGACAAACTCCTACGAGCAGTACTTC.

This rearrangement joins TRBV5-1 to TRBJ2-7; D unclear. The germline V gene has CDR1 SGHRS and CDR2 YFSETQ. V dropped 2 bases and J dropped 6 bases, with 15 bases sitting between them. The CDR3 extends over 14 amino acids. The CDR3 region has the DNA TGCGCCAGCAGCTTAGGACCCACATCGGGCGAGCAGTACTTC. Its translation is CASSLGPTSGEQYF.

A few counts support this clone. This sequence joins TRBV6-4 and TRBJ2-3; 8 nucleotides match TRBD2. The CDR3 extends over 16 amino acids. From germline, CDR1 is MRHNA and CDR2 SNTAGT. The J segment lost 6 bases and the V segment lost 8 bases, leaving 16 bases of the junction unmatched. The CDR3 loop is CASGPSREGGGDTQYF. The CDR3 DNA is TGTGCCAGCGGCCCCTCCCGGGAGGGAGGCGGGGATACGCAGTATTTT.

V usage is TRBV18 and J usage is TRBJ1-2, with D possibly TRBD1 on 5 matching bases. The CDR3 runs to 16 residues. Trimming took off 3 bases at V and 5 bases at J, with 19 bases between the two ends. In germline, CDR1 is KGHSH, CDR2 LQKENI. The CDR3 spells CASSPADRDLGYGYTF. CDR3 coding DNA: TGTGCCAGCTCACCCGCGGACCGGGACCTAGGGTATGGCTACACCTTC.

The rearrangement joins TRBV9 to TRBJ1-3; D remains ambiguous. The V end was cut by 0 bases, the J end by 2 bases, with 12 bases between. The CDR3 totals 16 residues. Germline CDR1 SGDLS, CDR2 YYNGEE. The chain's CDR3 is CASSVGAGYTGNTIYF. CDR3 in DNA: TGTGCCAGCAGCGTAGGGGCGGGGTACACTGGAAACACCATATATTTT.

The chain uses TRBV20-1 and TRBJ2-7, with D possibly TRBD2 on 6 matching bases. Trimming removed 5 bases at V and 8 bases at J, with 13 bases between. The CDR3 runs 11 residues. Germline V gene data show CDR1 as DFQATT and CDR2 as SNEGSKA (reference sequence). Written as DNA, the CDR3 is TGCAGTGCTGGCGAGGGCGGGAAGCAGTACTTC. Amino acid sequence: CSAGEGGKQYF.

The chain links TRBV27 to TRBJ2-5, with D perhaps matching TRBD1 (6 bases). The CDR3 runs 13 residues. Trimming took off 6 bases at V and 0 bases at J, with 8 bases between the two ends. Germline loops: CDR1 MNHEY, CDR2 SMNVEV (reference sequence). In DNA form, the CDR3 reads TGTGCCAGCAGGAGGGACAACCAAGAGACCCAGTACTTC. This gives the protein CASRRDNQETQYF.

This chain links TRBV29-1 with TRBJ1-2, with D possibly matching TRBD1 (5 bases). Trimming removed 4 bases from V and 4 bases from J, with 10 bases in between. The CDR3 runs to 12 residues. Germline assignment: CDR1 SQVTM and CDR2 ANQGSEA. CDR3 amino acids: CSVVPGSYGYTF. CDR3 bases: TGCAGCGTTGTTCCAGGGTCCTATGGCTACACCTTC.

The genes are TRBV7-9 and TRBJ1-2; 9 nucleotides agree with TRBD1. CDR1 is SEHNR and CDR2 is FQNEAQ in the germline V gene (reference sequence). J was trimmed by 5 bases and V by 4 bases; bases with no gene match: 8. CDR3 length: 15 residues. For the CDR3, the DNA is TGTGCCAGCAGCTCGGGACAGGGCCTACAATATGGCTACACCTTC. It yields the protein CASSSGQGLQYGYTF.

The rearrangement joins TRBV6-1 to TRBJ2-3; D unresolved. Germline V CDR1 and CDR2: MNHNS, SASEGT. CDR3 length: 14 amino acids. Trimming removed 7 bases from V and 0 bases from J, with 11 bases in between. CDR3 residues: CASKPLDSTDTQYF. The CDR3 bases are TGTGCCAGCAAACCCTTGGATAGCACAGATACGCAGTATTTT.

This sequence joins TRBV11-2 and TRBJ2-7, with D hard to call. The germline gives CDR1 SGHAT, CDR2 FQNNGV. Trimming took 5 bases from V and 2 from J, leaving 7 bases between them. CDR3 length: 12 amino acids. The CDR3 DNA reads TGTGCCAGCAGCCCTGGGGCCTACGAGCAGTACTTC. It specifies CASSPGAYEQYF. Full variable domain (remainder filled in from reference TRBV11-2 and TRBJ2-7): EAGVAQSPRYKIIEKRQSVAFWCNPISGHATLYWYQQILGQGPKLLIQFQNNGVVDDSQLPKDRFSAERLKGVDSTLKIQPAKLEDSAVYLCASSPGAYEQYFGPGTRLTVT.

This rearrangement joins TRBV7-6 to TRBJ1-1; no clear D. V was cut by 5 bases and J by 4 bases, with 17 bases left in between. Germline CDR1 and CDR2: SGHVS and FNYEAQ. The CDR3 is 15 residues long. For the CDR3, the DNA is TGTGCCAGCAGCCCGACGACTAAGACGGGCACTGAAGCTTTCTTT. It is translated as CASSPTTKTGTEAFF.

The chain uses TRBV7-3 and TRBJ2-1, with D hard to call. Germline V gene sequence: CDR1 SGHTA, CDR2 FQGTGA. The CDR3 has 13 residues. The ends were cut back, 1 base at V and 4 bases at J, with 5 bases in the middle. The CDR3 is CASSLSEYNEQFF. The CDR3 DNA follows: TGTGCCAGCAGCTTAAGTGAATACAATGAGCAGTTCTTC.

This clone appeared a few times. V and J are TRBV5-6 and TRBJ2-7, with D perhaps matching TRBD1 (5 bases). Germline values: CDR1 SGHDT, CDR2 YYEEEE. The CDR3 spans 14 residues. Trimming removed 0 bases from V and 5 bases from J, with 12 bases in between. CDR3 sequence reads: CASSLVGALHEQYF. For the CDR3, the DNA is TGTGCCAGCAGCTTGGTTGGGGCTCTCCACGAGCAGTACTTC.

The chain has TRBV7-2 and TRBJ1-4; D uncertain. V was clipped by 5 bases and J by 8 bases, with 18 bases between them. CDR1 and CDR2 from the germline V gene are SGHTA and FQGNSA. The CDR3 totals 15 residues. The CDR3 nucleotides read TGTGCCAGCAGCCCCAGCCGCGGGAAGAGCGAAAAACTGTTTTTT. This gives the protein CASSPSRGKSEKLFF.

V is TRBV5-4 and J is TRBJ1-1; D gene ambiguous. V lost 5 bases, J lost 2 bases, and 13 bases lay in between. Looked up from germline, CDR1 is SGHNT and CDR2 is YYREEE (reference sequence). CDR3 length: 14 amino acids. The CDR3 protein is CASRPGGRNTEAFF. CDR3 nucleotides: TGTGCCAGCAGACCCGGAGGCAGAAACACTGAAGCTTTCTTT. Using reference TRBV5-4 and TRBJ1-1 for the parts outside the CDR3, the full variable domain is ETGVTQSPTHLIKTRGQQVTLRCSSQSGHNTVSWYQQALGQGPQFIFQYYREEENGRGNFPPRFSGLQFPNYSSELNVNALELDDSALYLCASRPGGRNTEAFFGQGTRLTVV.

The chain couples TRBV7-2 to TRBJ2-7; D is perhaps TRBD2 (5 bases). There are 12 residues in the CDR3. V shed 7 bases and J shed 4 bases, with 11 bases lying between them. Germline V gene data show CDR1 as SGHTA and CDR2 as FQGNSA. CDR3 sequence reads: CASTATGYEQYF. The CDR3 nucleotides are TGTGCCAGCACGGCAACGGGATACGAGCAGTACTTC.

The rearrangement uses TRBV5-1 and TRBJ2-5; 7 nucleotides line up with TRBD1. Germline V gives CDR1 SGHRS, CDR2 YFSETQ. The V segment lost 0 bases and the J segment 2 bases; nucleotides outside the gene matches: 1. The CDR3 consists of 14 residues. In DNA, the CDR3 is TGCGCCAGCAGCTTGGGGGGACAGCAAGAGACCCAGTACTTC. Residues: CASSLGGQQETQYF.

In DNA, the CDR3 is TGTGCCAGCAGTACAAAGGGACAGGGGTGGTATGGTGGCTACACCTTC. Amino acid sequence: CASSTKGQGWYGGYTF. The chain joins TRBV25-1 to TRBJ1-2; TRBD1 matches 10 bases. The V gene's germline CDR1 is MGHDK and CDR2 SYGVNS. The ends lost 5 bases at V and 7 bases at J; junction bases unmatched: 13. This CDR3 is 16 amino acids long.

The chain has TRBV7-3 and TRBJ2-5; 10 bases line up with TRBD1. CDR1 is SGHTA, CDR2 FQGTGA, per germline. Losses at the gene ends were 5 bases for V and 5 bases for J; bases not matched to a gene: 2. This CDR3 is 13 amino acids long. The CDR3 sequence: CASSKGQGETQYF. The CDR3 DNA follows: TGTGCCAGCAGCAAGGGACAGGGGGAGACCCAGTACTTC.

The rearrangement joins TRBV18 to TRBJ2-7; 15 bases fit TRBD2. Germline CDR1 and CDR2: KGHSH and LQKENI. The CDR3 totals 16 residues. J gave up 6 bases and V 3 bases, and 6 bases lay outside the gene matches. The CDR3 spells CASSPGLAGGGGEQYF. The CDR3 nucleotides read TGTGCCAGCTCACCTGGACTAGCGGGAGGGGGCGGCGAGCAGTACTTC.

V and J are TRBV5-1 and TRBJ2-3; perhaps TRBD2 as D (7 bases). Trimming removed 4 bases at V and 6 bases at J, with 21 bases between. CDR3 size: 16 residues. Per germline, CDR1 SGHRS and CDR2 YFSETQ. The CDR3 DNA is TGCGCCAGCAGCCCGGTAGGGGGGGCGGATCTTGATACGCAGTATTTT. Its protein product is CASSPVGGADLDTQYF.

The rearrangement links TRBV28 to TRBJ1-2; TRBD1 matches 10 bases. The CDR3 runs to 13 residues. V shed 3 bases, J shed 9 bases, and the junction held 4 bases outside the gene matches. CDR1 is MDHEN, CDR2 SYDVKM, per germline. In nucleotides, the CDR3 is TGTGCCAGCAGTTTTAGGGACAGGGGCAGCTACACCTTC. It encodes CASSFRDRGSYTF.

The chain couples TRBV28 to TRBJ2-5; 9 bases are a match to TRBD2. V trimming: 5 bases; J trimming: 2 bases; junction bases outside the gene matches: 9. The CDR3 is 16 residues long. Looked up from germline, CDR1 is MDHEN and CDR2 is SYDVKM. The CDR3 region has the DNA TGTGCCAGCAGTCCCCCCGGGACTAGCAATCAAGAGACCCAGTACTTC. Residues: CASSPPGTSNQETQYF.

The chain is built from TRBV30 and TRBJ2-7; possibly TRBD1 or TRBD2 for D (5 bases each). The CDR3 consists of 12 residues. Trimming cost V 3 bases and J 7 bases, with 13 bases left between them. CDR1 GTSNPN and CDR2 SVGIG come from the germline V gene (reference sequence). Written as DNA, the CDR3 is TGTGCCTGGAGGGGGACCCGCTGGGAGCAGTACTTC. Protein: CAWRGTRWEQYF.

The gene calls are TRBV11-2 and TRBJ2-3; D ambiguous. The germline V gene encodes CDR1 SGHAT and CDR2 FQNNGV. CDR3 length: 12 amino acids. Trimming removed 6 bases from V and 6 bases from J, with 10 bases in between. The CDR3 DNA reads TGTGCCAGCAGTCCTACCACGGATACGCAGTATTTT. This encodes CASSPTTDTQYF.

In its sample, this clone was seen a few times. V gene TRBV5-4 combines with J gene TRBJ1-3, with D unresolved. The CDR3 is 13 residues long. Per germline, CDR1 SGHNT and CDR2 YYREEE (reference sequence). The V end was cut by 4 bases, the J end by 7 bases, with 12 bases between. The CDR3 spells CASSEAAGNTIYF. DNA of the CDR3: TGTGCCAGCAGCGAAGCGGCGGGTAACACCATATATTTT. Complete variable domain (other parts from reference TRBV5-4 and TRBJ1-3): ETGVTQSPTHLIKTRGQQVTLRCSSQSGHNTVSWYQQALGQGPQFIFQYYREEENGRGNFPPRFSGLQFPNYSSELNVNALELDDSALYLCASSEAAGNTIYFGEGSWLTVV.

This clone showed up just a few times. The chain has TRBV10-1 and TRBJ1-2, with D uncertain. The CDR3 sequence is 13 residues long. Germline V gene lookup returns CDR1 WNHNN and CDR2 SYGVQD (reference sequence). The V and J ends lost 3 bases and 0 bases respectively, with 5 bases between them. The CDR3 here is CASSDSPNYGYTF. The DNA for the CDR3 is TGCGCCAGCAGTGACAGCCCTAACTATGGCTACACCTTC.

The genes are TRBV14 and TRBJ2-3, with a tentative D call TRBD1 (6 bases). This CDR3 has 16 residues. Germline CDR1 SGHDN, CDR2 FVKESK. Trimming cost V 5 bases and J 0 bases, with 15 bases left between them. CDR3 sequence: CASSLLPGHSTDTQYF. The CDR3, as DNA: TGTGCCAGCAGCTTACTCCCGGGACACAGCACAGATACGCAGTATTTT.

This clone has a single count. The genes are TRBV2 and TRBJ2-7, with D unresolved. The germline V gene encodes CDR1 SNHLY and CDR2 FYNNEI. Between the trimmed V and J ends, which lost 4 bases and 0 bases, there was a span of 10 bases. The length of the CDR3 is 14 residues. CDR3 residues: CASSGTRSSYEQYF. CDR3 bases: TGTGCCAGCAGTGGGACCCGGAGCTCCTACGAGCAGTACTTC.